The entry that follows covers one TCR beta chain sequence. These data come from a study of blood T cell repertoires in COVID-19. Overall study: Material from acute and convalescent COVID-19 was sourced from the United States, Italy and Spain.

V was cut by 4 bases and J by 4 bases, with 11 bases left in between. The CDR3 is 14 residues long. The germline gives CDR1 MGHDK, CDR2 SYGVNS. Per the original data handling: Reference gene primer amplification in the assay estimated nucleated cell counts. Using immunoSEQ multiplex PCR, the repertoire was profiled, and TCRdb retains in-frame clones only, with some absent. V and J calls and clone size follow that table, whereas D and trimming were derived from the DNA. The sample includes over 600,000 clones, around 89% of them seen just once. The J gene is TRBJ1-3, the V gene TRBV25-1; D is ambiguous. This TCR was recovered from a woman aged 18-29 years with acute or convalescent COVID-19. Input material: peripheral blood. CDR3 residues: CASSALSSGNTIYF. In DNA form, the CDR3 reads TGTGCCAGCAGTGCACTTTCCTCCGGAAACACCATATATTTT.